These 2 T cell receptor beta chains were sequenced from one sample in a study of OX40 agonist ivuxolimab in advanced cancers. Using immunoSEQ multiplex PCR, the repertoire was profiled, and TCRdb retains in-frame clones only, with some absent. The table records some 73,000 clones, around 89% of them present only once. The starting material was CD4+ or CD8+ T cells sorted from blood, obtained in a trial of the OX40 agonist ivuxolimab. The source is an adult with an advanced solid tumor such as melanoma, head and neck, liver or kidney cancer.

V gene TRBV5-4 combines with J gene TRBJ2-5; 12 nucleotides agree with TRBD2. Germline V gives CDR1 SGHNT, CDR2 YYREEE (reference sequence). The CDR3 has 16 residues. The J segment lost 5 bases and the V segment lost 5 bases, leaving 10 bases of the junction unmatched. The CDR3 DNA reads TGTGCCAGCAGTTTGCTAGCGGGAGGGCCGGAGGAGACCCAGTACTTC. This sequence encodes CASSLLAGGPEETQYF.

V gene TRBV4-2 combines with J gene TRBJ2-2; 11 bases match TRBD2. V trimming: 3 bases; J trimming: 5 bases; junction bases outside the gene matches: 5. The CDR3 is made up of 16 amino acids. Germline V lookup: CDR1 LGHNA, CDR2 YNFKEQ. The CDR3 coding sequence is TGTGCCAGCAGCCAGGGACTAGCGGAGGGGACCGGGGAGCTGTTTTTT. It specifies CASSQGLAEGTGELFF.